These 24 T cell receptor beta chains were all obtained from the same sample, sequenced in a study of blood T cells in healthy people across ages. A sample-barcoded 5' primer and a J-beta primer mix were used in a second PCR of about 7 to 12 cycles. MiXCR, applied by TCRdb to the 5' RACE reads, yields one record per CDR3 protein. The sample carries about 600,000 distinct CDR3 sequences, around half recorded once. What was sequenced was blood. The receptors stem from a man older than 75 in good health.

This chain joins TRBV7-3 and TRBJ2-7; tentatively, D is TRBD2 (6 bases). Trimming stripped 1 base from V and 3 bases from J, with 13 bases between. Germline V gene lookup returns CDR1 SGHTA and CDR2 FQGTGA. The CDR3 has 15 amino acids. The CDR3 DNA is TGTGCCAGCAGCTTAAGCGGTGGGCGGGGCTACGAGCAGTACTTC. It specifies CASSLSGGRGYEQYF.

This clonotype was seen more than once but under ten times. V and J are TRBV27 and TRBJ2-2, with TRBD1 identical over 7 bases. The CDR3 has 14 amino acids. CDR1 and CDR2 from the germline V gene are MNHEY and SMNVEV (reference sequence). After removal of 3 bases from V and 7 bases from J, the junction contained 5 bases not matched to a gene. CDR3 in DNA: TGTGCCAGCAGTTTTGACAGGGCGAACGGGGAGCTGTTTTTT. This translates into CASSFDRANGELFF.

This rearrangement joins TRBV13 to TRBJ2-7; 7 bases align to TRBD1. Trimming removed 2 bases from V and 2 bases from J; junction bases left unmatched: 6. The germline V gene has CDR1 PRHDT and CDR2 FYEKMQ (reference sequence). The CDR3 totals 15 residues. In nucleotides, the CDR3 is TGTGCCAGCAGCTTACTTGGGACAGCAACCTACGAGCAGTACTTC. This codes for CASSLLGTATYEQYF. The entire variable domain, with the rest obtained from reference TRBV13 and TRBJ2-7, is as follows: AAGVIQSPRHLIKEKRETATLKCYPIPRHDTVYWYQQGPGQDPQFLISFYEKMQSDKGSIPDRFSAQQFSDYHSELNMSSLELGDSALYFCASSLLGTATYEQYFGPGTRLTVT.

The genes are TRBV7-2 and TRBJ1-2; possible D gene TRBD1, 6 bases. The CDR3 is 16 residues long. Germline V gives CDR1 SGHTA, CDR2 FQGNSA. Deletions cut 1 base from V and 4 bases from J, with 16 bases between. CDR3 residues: CASSLDGGAAGYGYTF. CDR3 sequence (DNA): TGTGCCAGCAGCTTAGATGGGGGGGCTGCTGGCTATGGCTACACCTTC.

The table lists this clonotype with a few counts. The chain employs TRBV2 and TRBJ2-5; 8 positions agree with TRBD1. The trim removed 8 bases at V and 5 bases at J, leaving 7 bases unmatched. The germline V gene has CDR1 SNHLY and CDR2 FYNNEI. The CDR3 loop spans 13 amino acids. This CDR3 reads CASLGQGGETQYF. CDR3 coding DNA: TGTGCCAGCCTTGGACAGGGTGGCGAGACCCAGTACTTC.

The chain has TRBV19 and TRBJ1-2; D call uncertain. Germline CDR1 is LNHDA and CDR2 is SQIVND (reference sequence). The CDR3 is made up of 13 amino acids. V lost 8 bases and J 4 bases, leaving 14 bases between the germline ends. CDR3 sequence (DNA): TGTGCCAGTCGCTCGGAGGGCCCCTATGGCTACACCTTC. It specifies CASRSEGPYGYTF.

The CDR3 region is CASSLALGATNEKLFF. DNA of the CDR3: TGTGCCAGCAGCCTCGCTTTAGGCGCAACTAATGAAAAACTGTTTTTT. The chain uses TRBV7-2 and TRBJ1-4; D uncertain. CDR3 length: 16 amino acids. CDR1 SGHTA and CDR2 FQGNSA come from the germline V gene. Between the trimmed V and J ends, which lost 5 bases and 0 bases, there was a span of 13 bases.

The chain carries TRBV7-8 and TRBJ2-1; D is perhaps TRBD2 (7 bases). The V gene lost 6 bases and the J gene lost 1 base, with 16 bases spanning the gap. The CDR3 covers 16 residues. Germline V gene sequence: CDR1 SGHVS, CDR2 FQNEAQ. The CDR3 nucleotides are TGTGCCAGCAGTTGGGGGCAGGGAGGGTCCTACAATGAGCAGTTCTTC. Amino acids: CASSWGQGGSYNEQFF.

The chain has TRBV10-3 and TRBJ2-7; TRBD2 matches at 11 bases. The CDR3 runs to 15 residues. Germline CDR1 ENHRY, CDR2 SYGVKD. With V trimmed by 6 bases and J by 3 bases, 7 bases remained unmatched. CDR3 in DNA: TGTGCCATCAGGCCATCCGGGACTAGCGGCTACGAGCAGTACTTC. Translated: CAIRPSGTSGYEQYF.

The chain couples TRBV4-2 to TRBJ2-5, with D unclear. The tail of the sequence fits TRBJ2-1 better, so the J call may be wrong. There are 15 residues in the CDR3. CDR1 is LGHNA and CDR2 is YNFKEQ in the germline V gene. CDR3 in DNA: TGTGCCAGCAGCCAAGATCCGCAAAAACAAGAGACCCAGTTCTTC. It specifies CASSQDPQKQETQFF.

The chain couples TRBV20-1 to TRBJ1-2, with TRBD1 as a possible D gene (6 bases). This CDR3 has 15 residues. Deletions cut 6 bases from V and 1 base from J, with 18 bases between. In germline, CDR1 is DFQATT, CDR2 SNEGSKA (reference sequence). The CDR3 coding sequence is TGCAGTGCCGATCCGTCCGGGGGGCTTAACTATGGCTACACCTTC. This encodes CSADPSGGLNYGYTF.

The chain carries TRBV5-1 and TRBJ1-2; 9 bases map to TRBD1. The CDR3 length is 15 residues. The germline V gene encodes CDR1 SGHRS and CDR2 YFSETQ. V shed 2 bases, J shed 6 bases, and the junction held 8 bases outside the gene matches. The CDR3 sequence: CASSLQGAVSDGYTF. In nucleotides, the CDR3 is TGCGCCAGCAGCTTACAGGGGGCGGTAAGCGATGGCTACACCTTC.

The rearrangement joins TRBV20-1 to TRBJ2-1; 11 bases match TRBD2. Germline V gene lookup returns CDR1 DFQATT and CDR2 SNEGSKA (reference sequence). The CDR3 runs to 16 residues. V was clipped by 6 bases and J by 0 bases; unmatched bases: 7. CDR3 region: CSALRLAGSSYNEQFF. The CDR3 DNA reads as TGCAGTGCCCTAAGACTAGCGGGATCCTCCTACAATGAGCAGTTCTTC.

The CDR3 here is CAINRGPGTDTQYF. The CDR3 coding sequence is TGTGCCATCAACAGGGGTCCCGGCACAGATACGCAGTATTTT. The chain employs TRBV10-3 and TRBJ2-3; 7 nucleotides agree with TRBD1. CDR3 length: 14 residues. Germline V gives CDR1 ENHRY, CDR2 SYGVKD. V lost 7 bases to trimming and J lost 1 base; unmatched junction nucleotides: 5.

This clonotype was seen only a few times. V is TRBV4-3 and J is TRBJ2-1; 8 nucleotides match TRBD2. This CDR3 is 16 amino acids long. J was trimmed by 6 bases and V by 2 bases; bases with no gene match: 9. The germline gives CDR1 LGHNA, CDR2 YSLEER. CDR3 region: CASSQNLAGWGNEQFF. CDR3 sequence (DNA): TGCGCCAGCAGCCAAAATTTAGCGGGATGGGGCAATGAGCAGTTCTTC.

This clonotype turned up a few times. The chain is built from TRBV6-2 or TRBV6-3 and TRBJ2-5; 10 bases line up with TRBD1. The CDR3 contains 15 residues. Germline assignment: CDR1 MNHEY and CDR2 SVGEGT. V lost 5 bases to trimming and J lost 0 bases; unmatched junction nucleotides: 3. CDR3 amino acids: CASSAGQGNQETQYF. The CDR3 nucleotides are TGTGCCAGCAGTGCGGGACAGGGGAACCAAGAGACCCAGTACTTC.

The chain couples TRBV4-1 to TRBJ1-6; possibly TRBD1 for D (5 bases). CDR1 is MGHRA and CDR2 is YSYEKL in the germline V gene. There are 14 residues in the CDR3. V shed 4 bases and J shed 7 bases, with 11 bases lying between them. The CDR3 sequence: CASSLGRKNSPLHF. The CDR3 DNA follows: TGCGCCAGCAGCCTGGGGCGTAAGAATTCACCCCTCCACTTT.

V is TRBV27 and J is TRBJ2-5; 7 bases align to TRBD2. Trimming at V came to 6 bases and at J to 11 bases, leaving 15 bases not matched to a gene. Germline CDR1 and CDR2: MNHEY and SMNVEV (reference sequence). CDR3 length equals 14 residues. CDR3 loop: CASRSSGGGREQYF. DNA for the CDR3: TGTGCCAGCAGATCCTCTGGGGGGGGTAGGGAGCAGTACTTC.

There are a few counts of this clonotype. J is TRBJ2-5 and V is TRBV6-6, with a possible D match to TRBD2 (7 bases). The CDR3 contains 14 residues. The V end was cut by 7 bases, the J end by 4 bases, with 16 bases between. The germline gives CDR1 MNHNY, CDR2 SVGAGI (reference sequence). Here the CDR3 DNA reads TGTGCCAGCACCAAGGGGGGGGCGGGAGAGACCCAGTACTTC. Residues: CASTKGGAGETQYF.

The CDR3 region is CASSPTPATQYF. In nucleotides, the CDR3 is TGTGCCAGCAGCCCTACCCCGGCAACCCAGTACTTC. This chain links TRBV28 with TRBJ2-5; unclear D gene. Germline CDR1 and CDR2: MDHEN and SYDVKM. V was cut by 6 bases and J by 8 bases, with 13 bases left in between. CDR3 length: 12 residues.

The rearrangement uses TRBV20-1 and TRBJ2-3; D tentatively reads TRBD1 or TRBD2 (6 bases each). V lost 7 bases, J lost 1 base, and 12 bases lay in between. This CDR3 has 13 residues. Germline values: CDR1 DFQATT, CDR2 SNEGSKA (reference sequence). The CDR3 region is CSGFRGGTDTQYF. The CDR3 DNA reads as TGCAGTGGGTTTAGGGGGGGCACAGATACGCAGTATTTT.

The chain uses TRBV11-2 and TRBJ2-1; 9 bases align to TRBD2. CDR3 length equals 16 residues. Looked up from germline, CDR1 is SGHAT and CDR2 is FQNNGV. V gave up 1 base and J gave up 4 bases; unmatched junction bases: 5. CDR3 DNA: TGTGCCAGCAGCTTAGCAGCGGGAGGCCATTACAATGAGCAGTTCTTC. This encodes CASSLAAGGHYNEQFF.

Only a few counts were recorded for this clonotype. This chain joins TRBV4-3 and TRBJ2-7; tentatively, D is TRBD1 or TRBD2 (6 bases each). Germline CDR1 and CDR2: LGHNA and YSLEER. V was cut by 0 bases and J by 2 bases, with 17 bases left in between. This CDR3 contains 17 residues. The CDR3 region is CASSQEDITRGPYEQYF. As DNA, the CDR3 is TGCGCCAGCAGCCAAGAAGATATAACACGGGGGCCCTACGAGCAGTACTTC.

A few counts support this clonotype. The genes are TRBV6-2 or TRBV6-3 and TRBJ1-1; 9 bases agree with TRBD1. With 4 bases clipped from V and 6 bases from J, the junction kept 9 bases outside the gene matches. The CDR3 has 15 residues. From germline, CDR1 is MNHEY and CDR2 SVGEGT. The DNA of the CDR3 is TGTGCCAGCAGTTCGCGGGGACAGGGTTTGGCTGAAGCTTTCTTT. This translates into CASSSRGQGLAEAFF.